Listed below are T cell receptor beta chains from one sample, sequenced in a study of cytomegalovirus exposure and HLA in healthy donors. Clones were sequenced by immunoSEQ multiplex PCR, and TCRdb holds only the in-frame ones, with some missing. The table has about 140,000 clones, 80% seen once. The specimen sequenced was PBMCs. Every receptor here comes from a man between 50 and 59 years old in good health and CMV-seronegative. The CDR3 runs from the conserved cysteine through the conserved F or W. A D gene is named only where the DNA matches it firmly. The size of a clone is reported for some rows only, either as once, few or many, or as a class for expanded clones.

d_call	clone_size	j_call	v_call	cdr3_aa	cdr3_nt
TRBD2	few	TRBJ2-5	TRBV4-2	CASSPGDSASGGRETQYF	TGTGCCAGCAGCCCCGGGGATTCGGCTAGCGGGGGACGAGAGACCCAGTACTTC
TRBD2	-	TRBJ2-1	TRBV27	CASRSGRALGEQFF	TGTGCCAGCAGAAGCGGGAGGGCCCTCGGTGAGCAGTTCTTC
TRBD1	-	TRBJ1-5	TRBV4-1	CASSLDYGTAPQPQHF	TGCGCCAGCAGCCTAGATTATGGGACAGCCCCGCAGCCCCAGCATTTT
-	-	TRBJ2-2	TRBV28	CADSVGGATNTGELFF	TGTGCCGATAGTGTGGGGGGGGCAACGAACACCGGGGAGCTGTTTTTT
TRBD1	-	TRBJ1-1	TRBV11-2	CASSPLWTGGTEAFF	TGTGCCAGCAGCCCCCTATGGACAGGAGGAACTGAAGCTTTCTTT
TRBD1	-	TRBJ1-2	TRBV7-3	CASSRGTGNYGYTF	TGTGCCAGCAGCCGTGGGACAGGGAACTATGGCTACACCTTC
-	-	TRBJ1-2	TRBV18	CASSPGAQEGYGYTF	TGTGCCAGCTCACCCGGGGCCCAGGAGGGCTATGGCTACACCTTC
-	-	TRBJ2-6	TRBV2	CASSELVVANVLNF	TGTGCCAGCAGTGAGCTTGTGGTGGCCAACGTCCTGAATTTC
-	-	TRBJ2-2	TRBV10-3	CAISLGTTNTGELFF	TGTGCCATCAGTCTCGGGACAACTAACACCGGGGAGCTGTTTTTT
TRBD2	few	TRBJ2-1	TRBV27	CASGATPWGLASGRDYNEQFF	TGTGCCAGCGGGGCTACCCCCTGGGGTCTGGCTAGCGGGAGGGACTACAATGAGCAGTTCTTC
-	once	TRBJ1-2	TRBV5-4	CASSQTGIYGYTF	TGTGCCAGCAGCCAGACAGGAATCTATGGCTACACCTTC
-	-	TRBJ2-1	TRBV10-1	CASTLLNEQFF	TGCGCCAGCACCCTCTTGAATGAGCAGTTCTTC
TRBD1	-	TRBJ1-5	TRBV19	CASSGLTGNRDQPQHF	TGTGCCAGTAGTGGGTTGACAGGGAATAGAGATCAGCCCCAGCATTTT
TRBD2	medium-sized	TRBJ2-1	TRBV29-1	CSVDGLADNNEQFF	TGCAGCGTTGATGGCCTAGCGGATAACAATGAGCAGTTCTTC
-	-	TRBJ2-7	TRBV7-3	CASSLGSMNEQYF	TGTGCCAGCAGCTTAGGGAGTATGAACGAGCAGTACTTC
-	-	TRBJ2-5	TRBV19	CASSLTQETQYF	TGTGCCAGTAGCCTAACCCAAGAGACCCAGTACTTC
TRBD1	-	TRBJ2-5	TRBV2	CASHPPQGAYLETQYF	TGTGCCAGCCACCCCCCACAGGGGGCGTATCTAGAGACCCAGTACTTC
-	-	TRBJ2-1	TRBV9	CASSVGRRTNEQFF	TGTGCCAGCAGCGTAGGGCGCAGGACAAATGAGCAGTTCTTC
-	-	TRBJ1-1	TRBV30	CAWSAWTGMDTEAFF	TGTGCCTGGAGTGCCTGGACTGGGATGGACACTGAAGCTTTCTTT
-	-	TRBJ2-3	TRBV6-1	CASSEVSTFGAQYF	TGTGCCAGCAGTGAAGTTTCCACTTTCGGGGCGCAGTATTTT
TRBD1	-	TRBJ1-1	TRBV30	CACKDRVRANTEAFF	TGTGCCTGTAAAGACAGGGTTAGGGCCAACACTGAAGCTTTCTTT
-	-	TRBJ1-1	TRBV18	CASSLDRNTEAFF	TGTGCCAGCTCCCTGGACAGAAACACTGAAGCTTTCTTT
-	-	TRBJ2-7	TRBV6-6	CASTDPRRVPSYEQYF	TGTGCCAGCACCGACCCGAGGAGGGTCCCCTCCTACGAGCAGTACTTC
-	-	TRBJ2-2	TRBV21-1	CASRLAGNTGELFF	TGTGCCAGCAGGCTAGCGGGCAACACCGGGGAGCTGTTTTTT
TRBD2	-	TRBJ2-2	TRBV5-1	CASSLGLAGGELFF	TGCGCCAGCAGCTTGGGACTAGCGGGTGGGGAGCTGTTTTTT
TRBD1	-	TRBJ1-1	TRBV5-6	CASSLLDRARNTEAFF	TGTGCCAGCAGCCTGTTGGACAGGGCCCGGAACACTGAAGCTTTCTTT
-	-	TRBJ2-7	TRBV6-5	CASKVGLSSYEQYF	TGTGCCAGCAAAGTGGGCCTGAGCTCCTACGAGCAGTACTTC
-	-	TRBJ2-7	TRBV5-4	CASSSMDSYEQYF	TGTGCCAGCAGCTCAATGGACAGCTACGAGCAGTACTTC
TRBD1	-	TRBJ2-1	TRBV10-1	CASSERDRVSEQFF	TGCGCCAGCAGTGAGAGAGACAGGGTTTCTGAGCAGTTCTTC
-	-	TRBJ1-1	TRBV28	CASTAGDTEAFF	TGTGCCAGCACCGCAGGGGACACTGAAGCTTTCTTT
-	-	TRBJ1-2	TRBV6-5	CASSKGIQGSGYTF	TGTGCCAGCAGTAAAGGTATCCAGGGGTCTGGCTACACCTTC
TRBD1	once	TRBJ2-2	TRBV6-4	CASRLYGQGVYTGELFF	TGTGCCAGCAGACTTTATGGACAGGGGGTCTACACCGGGGAGCTGTTTTTT
TRBD1	-	TRBJ1-2	TRBV9	CASSQSPQGYAGYTF	TGTGCCAGCAGCCAATCTCCACAGGGGTACGCTGGCTACACCTTC
-	-	TRBJ1-2	TRBV7-9	CASSLAAGHGYTF	TGTGCCAGCAGCTTAGCAGCGGGGCATGGCTACACCTTC
-	once	TRBJ1-5	TRBV30	CAWSQTRSNQPQHF	TGTGCCTGGAGCCAAACTAGGAGCAATCAGCCCCAGCATTTT
-	-	TRBJ1-2	TRBV2	CASTMGAPIGYTF	TGTGCCAGCACTATGGGGGCCCCGATTGGCTACACCTTC
TRBD2	-	TRBJ2-1	TRBV15	CATSRAFGGGYYNEQFF	TGTGCCACCAGCAGAGCGTTCGGGGGAGGGTACTACAATGAGCAGTTCTTC
-	-	TRBJ1-3	TRBV11-2	CASGRTTSGGNTIYF	TGTGCCAGCGGAAGGACGACCTCGGGAGGAAACACCATATATTTT
-	-	TRBJ1-3	TRBV7-9	CASSEGSGGGNTIYF	TGTGCCAGCAGTGAGGGCTCAGGTGGGGGAAACACCATATATTTT
-	-	TRBJ1-1	TRBV28	CASSQSGGGLNTEAFF	TGTGCCAGCAGTCAGTCGGGGGGTGGTTTGAACACTGAAGCTTTCTTT
-	-	TRBJ2-2	TRBV5-1	CASSLEGGTGELFF	TGCGCCAGCAGCTTGGAAGGGGGCACCGGGGAGCTGTTTTTT
-	-	TRBJ2-1	TRBV7-9	CASSLVVLGNEQFF	TGTGCCAGCAGCTTAGTGGTGCTAGGCAATGAGCAGTTCTTC
TRBD1	few	TRBJ2-6	TRBV10-3	CAISEGDRGSGANVLTF	TGTGCCATCAGTGAAGGGGACAGGGGCTCTGGGGCCAACGTCCTGACTTTC
-	once	TRBJ2-7	TRBV5-6	CASSLVQNYEQYF	TGTGCCAGCAGCTTGGTACAGAACTACGAGCAGTACTTC
TRBD1	-	TRBJ1-5	TRBV5-5	CASSRGQGNQPQHF	TGTGCCAGCAGCCGGGGACAGGGGAATCAGCCCCAGCATTTT
-	-	TRBJ2-7	TRBV2	CASAQQGRGEQYF	TGTGCCAGCGCACAACAGGGAAGGGGCGAGCAGTACTTC